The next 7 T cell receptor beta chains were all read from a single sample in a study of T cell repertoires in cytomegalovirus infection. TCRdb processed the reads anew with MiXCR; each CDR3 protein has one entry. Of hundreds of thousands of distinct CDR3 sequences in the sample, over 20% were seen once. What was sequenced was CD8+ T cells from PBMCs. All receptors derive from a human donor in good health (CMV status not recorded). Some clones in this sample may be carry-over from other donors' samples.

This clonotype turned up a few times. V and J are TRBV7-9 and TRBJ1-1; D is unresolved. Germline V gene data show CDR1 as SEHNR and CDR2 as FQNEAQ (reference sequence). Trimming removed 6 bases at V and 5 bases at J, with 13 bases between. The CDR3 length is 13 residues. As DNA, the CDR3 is TGTGCCAGCAGGGAGGCCATTAGAACTGAAGCTTTCTTT. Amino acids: CASREAIRTEAFF. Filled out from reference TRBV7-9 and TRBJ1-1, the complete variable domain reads DTGVSQNPRHKITKRGQNVTFRCDPISEHNRLYWYRQTLGQGPEFLTYFQNEAQLEKSRLLSDRFSAERPKGSFSTLEIQRTEQGDSAMYLCASREAIRTEAFFGQGTRLTVV.

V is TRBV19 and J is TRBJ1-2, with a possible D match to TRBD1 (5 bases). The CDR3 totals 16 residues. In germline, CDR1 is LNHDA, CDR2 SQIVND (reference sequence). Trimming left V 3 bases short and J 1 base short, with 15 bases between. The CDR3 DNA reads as TGTGCCAGTAGTATCCTCCGGGGACCACGTAACTATGGCTACACCTTC. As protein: CASSILRGPRNYGYTF.

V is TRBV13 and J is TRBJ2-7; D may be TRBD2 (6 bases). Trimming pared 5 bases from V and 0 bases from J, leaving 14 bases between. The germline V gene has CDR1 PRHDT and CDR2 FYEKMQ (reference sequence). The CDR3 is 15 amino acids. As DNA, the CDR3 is TGTGCCAGCAGCCCCAATGGGCGGGGCTCCTACGAGCAGTACTTC. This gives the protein CASSPNGRGSYEQYF.

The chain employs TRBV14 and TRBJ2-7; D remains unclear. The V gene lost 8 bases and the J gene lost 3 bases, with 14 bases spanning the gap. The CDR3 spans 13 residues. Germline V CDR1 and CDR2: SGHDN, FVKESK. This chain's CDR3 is CASSRWAGYEQYF. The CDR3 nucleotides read TGTGCCAGCTCAAGGTGGGCAGGCTACGAGCAGTACTTC.

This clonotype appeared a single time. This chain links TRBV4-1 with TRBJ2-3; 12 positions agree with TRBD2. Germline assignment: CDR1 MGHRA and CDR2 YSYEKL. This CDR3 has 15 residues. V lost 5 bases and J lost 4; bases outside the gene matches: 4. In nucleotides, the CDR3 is TGCGCCAGCAGCAAACGACTAGCGGGGGCAGATACGCAGTATTTT. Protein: CASSKRLAGADTQYF.

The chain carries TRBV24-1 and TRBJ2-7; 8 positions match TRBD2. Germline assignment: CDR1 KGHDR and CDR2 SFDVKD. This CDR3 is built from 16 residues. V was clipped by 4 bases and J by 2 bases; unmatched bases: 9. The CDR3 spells CATSDTAGGVPYEQYF. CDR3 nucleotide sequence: TGTGCCACCAGTGACACGGCGGGGGGCGTACCCTACGAGCAGTACTTC.

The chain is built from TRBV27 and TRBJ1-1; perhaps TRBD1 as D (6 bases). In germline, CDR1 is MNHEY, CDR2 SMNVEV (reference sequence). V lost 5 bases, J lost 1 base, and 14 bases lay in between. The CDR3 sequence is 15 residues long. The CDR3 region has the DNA TGTGCCAGCAGTCTTATAGGGGGACCGAACACTGAAGCTTTCTTT. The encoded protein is CASSLIGGPNTEAFF.